The rows below give T cell receptor beta chains drawn from one sample of a study of graft-versus-host responses after intestinal transplantation. Using immunoSEQ multiplex PCR, the repertoire was profiled, and TCRdb retains in-frame clones only, with some absent. In the table there are approximately 10,000 clones, approximately 92% of which are singletons. The material sequenced was PBMCs, taken nearly 70 days after transplant. The receptors were sampled from a human patient who received an intestinal transplant, so some T cells may come from the graft donor. The CDR3 runs from the conserved cysteine through the conserved F or W. The D gene is left open where the match is weak. Size values are once, few and many counts, or a class for expanded clones, and some rows have none.

TRBJ2-1 TRBD2 once 16 TRBV2 CASSARLADSYNEQFF TGTGCCAGCAGTGCGCGACTAGCGGACTCCTACAATGAGCAGTTCTTC
TRBJ1-2 NA NA 15 TRBV5-8 CASSLAAGANYGYTF TGTGCCAGCAGCTTGGCGGCAGGGGCTAACTATGGCTACACCTTC
TRBJ2-1 TRBD2 NA 19 TRBV9 CASSGFSTPSGRQYNEQFF TGTGCCAGCAGCGGCTTTAGCACCCCTAGCGGGAGACAATACAATGAGCAGTTCTTC
TRBJ2-6 NA NA 16 TRBV19 CASSTDKFSGANVLTF TGTGCCAGTAGTACGGACAAGTTCTCTGGGGCCAACGTCCTGACTTTC
TRBJ2-1 NA NA 13 TRBV9 CASSQGWRNEQFF TGTGCCAGCAGCCAGGGGTGGAGGAATGAGCAGTTCTTC
TRBJ1-2 TRBD1 NA 14 TRBV13 CASAQGTANYGYTF TGTGCCAGCGCCCAAGGGACAGCTAACTATGGCTACACCTTC
TRBJ2-1 TRBD1 NA 16 TRBV7-4 CASSPRTGPSYNEQFF TGTGCCAGCAGCCCCCGGACAGGTCCGTCCTACAATGAGCAGTTCTTC
TRBJ2-7 TRBD2 NA 19 TRBV19 CASSIYGTSGWKSSYEQYF TGTGCCAGTAGTATCTACGGGACTAGCGGGTGGAAAAGCTCCTACGAGCAGTACTTC
TRBJ1-3 NA NA 12 TRBV29-1 CSVQGSGNTIYF TGCAGCGTTCAGGGGTCTGGAAACACCATATATTTT
TRBJ2-2 NA NA 11 TRBV28 CASTYTGELFF TGTGCCAGCACCTACACCGGGGAGCTGTTTTTT
TRBJ2-1 NA NA 14 TRBV19 CASSMSGGYNEQFF TGTGCCAGTAGTATGAGTGGAGGGTACAATGAGCAGTTCTTC
TRBJ2-3 TRBD1 NA 14 TRBV7-2 CASSWTGGTDTQYF TGTGCCAGCAGCTGGACAGGGGGCACAGATACGCAGTATTTT
TRBJ2-7 TRBD1 once 13 TRBV9 CASSGGGTYEQYF TGTGCCAGCAGCGGAGGGGGCACCTACGAGCAGTACTTC
TRBJ2-7 NA NA 17 TRBV2 CASSEAPLEARVYEQYF TGTGCCAGCAGTGAAGCTCCCCTGGAGGCGAGAGTCTACGAGCAGTACTTC
TRBJ2-7 TRBD1 NA 13 TRBV5-1 CASSRDRGYEQYF TGCGCCAGCTCCCGGGACAGGGGTTACGAGCAGTACTTC